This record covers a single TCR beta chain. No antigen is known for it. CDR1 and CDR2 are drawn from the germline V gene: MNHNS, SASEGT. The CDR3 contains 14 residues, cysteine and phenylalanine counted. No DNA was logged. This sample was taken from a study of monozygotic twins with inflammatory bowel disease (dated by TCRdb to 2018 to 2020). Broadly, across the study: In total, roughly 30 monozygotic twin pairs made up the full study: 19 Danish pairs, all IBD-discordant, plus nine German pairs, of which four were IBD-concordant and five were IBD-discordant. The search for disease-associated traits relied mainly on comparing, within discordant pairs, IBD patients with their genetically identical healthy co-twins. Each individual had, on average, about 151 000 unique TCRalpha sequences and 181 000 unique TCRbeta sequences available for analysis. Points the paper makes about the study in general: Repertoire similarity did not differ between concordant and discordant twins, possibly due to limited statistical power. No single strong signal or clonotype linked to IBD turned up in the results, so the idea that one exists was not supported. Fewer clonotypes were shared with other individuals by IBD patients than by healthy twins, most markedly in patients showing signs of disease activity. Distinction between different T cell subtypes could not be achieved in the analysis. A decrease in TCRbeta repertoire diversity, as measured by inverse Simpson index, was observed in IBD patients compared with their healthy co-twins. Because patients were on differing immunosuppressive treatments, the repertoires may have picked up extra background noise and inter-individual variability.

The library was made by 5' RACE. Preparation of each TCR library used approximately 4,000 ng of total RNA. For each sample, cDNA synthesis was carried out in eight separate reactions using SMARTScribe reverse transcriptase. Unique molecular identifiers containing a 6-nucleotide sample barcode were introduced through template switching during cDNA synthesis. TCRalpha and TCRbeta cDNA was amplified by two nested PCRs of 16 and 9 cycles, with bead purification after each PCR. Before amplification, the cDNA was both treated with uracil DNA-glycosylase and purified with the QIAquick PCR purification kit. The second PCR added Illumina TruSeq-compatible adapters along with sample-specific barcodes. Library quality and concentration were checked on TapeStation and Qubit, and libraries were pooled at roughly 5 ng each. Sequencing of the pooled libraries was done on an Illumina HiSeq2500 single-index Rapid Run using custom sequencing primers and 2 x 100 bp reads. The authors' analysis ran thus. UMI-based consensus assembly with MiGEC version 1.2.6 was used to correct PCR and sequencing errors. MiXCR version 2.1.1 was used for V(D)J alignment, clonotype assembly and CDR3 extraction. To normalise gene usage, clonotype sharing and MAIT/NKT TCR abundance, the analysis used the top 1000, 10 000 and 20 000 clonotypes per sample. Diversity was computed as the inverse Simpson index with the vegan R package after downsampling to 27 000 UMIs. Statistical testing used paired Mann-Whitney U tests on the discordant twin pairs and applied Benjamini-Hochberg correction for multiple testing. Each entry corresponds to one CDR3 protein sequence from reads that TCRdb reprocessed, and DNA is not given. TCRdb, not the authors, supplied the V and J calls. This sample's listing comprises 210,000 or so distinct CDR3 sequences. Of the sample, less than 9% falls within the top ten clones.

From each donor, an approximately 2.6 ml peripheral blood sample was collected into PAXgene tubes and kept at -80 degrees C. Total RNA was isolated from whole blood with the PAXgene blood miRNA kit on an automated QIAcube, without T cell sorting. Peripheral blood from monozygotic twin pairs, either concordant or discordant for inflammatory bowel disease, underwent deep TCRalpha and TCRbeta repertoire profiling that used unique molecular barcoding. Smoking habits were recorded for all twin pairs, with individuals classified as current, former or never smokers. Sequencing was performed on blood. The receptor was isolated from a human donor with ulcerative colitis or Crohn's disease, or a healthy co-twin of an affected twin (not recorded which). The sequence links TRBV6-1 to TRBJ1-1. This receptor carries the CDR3 CASSDPLGMAEAFF.